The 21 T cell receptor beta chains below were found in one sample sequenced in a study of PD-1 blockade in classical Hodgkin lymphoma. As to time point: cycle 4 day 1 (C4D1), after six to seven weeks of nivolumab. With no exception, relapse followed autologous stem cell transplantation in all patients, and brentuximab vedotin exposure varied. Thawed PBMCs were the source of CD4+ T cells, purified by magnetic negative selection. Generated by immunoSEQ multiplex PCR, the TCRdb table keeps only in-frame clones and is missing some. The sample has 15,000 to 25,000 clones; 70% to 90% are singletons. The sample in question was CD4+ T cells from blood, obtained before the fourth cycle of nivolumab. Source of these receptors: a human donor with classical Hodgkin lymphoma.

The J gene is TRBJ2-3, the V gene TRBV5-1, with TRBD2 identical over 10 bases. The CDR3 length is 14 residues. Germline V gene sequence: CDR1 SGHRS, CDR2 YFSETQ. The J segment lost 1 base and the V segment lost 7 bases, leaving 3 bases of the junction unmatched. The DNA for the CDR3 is TGCGCCAGCGCCGGGACTAGCGGCACAGATACGCAGTATTTT. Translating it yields CASAGTSGTDTQYF.

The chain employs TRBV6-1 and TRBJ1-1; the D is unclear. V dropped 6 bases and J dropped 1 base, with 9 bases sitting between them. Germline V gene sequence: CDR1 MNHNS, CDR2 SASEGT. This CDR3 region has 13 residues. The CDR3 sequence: CASRTLGNTEAFF. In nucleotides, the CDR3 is TGTGCCAGCAGAACCTTGGGGAACACTGAAGCTTTCTTT.

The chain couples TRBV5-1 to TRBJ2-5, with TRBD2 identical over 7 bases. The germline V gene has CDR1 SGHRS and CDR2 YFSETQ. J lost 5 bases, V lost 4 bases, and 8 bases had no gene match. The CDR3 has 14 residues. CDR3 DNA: TGCGCCAGCAGCCGGGGAGGGCCGGGGGAGACCCAGTACTTC. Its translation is CASSRGGPGETQYF.

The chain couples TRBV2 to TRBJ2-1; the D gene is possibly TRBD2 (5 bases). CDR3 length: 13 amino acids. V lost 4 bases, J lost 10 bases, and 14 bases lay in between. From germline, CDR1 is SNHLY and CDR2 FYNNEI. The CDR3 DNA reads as TGTGCCAGCAGTGTAGCGCGGCAGACCGAGCAGTTCTTC. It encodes CASSVARQTEQFF.

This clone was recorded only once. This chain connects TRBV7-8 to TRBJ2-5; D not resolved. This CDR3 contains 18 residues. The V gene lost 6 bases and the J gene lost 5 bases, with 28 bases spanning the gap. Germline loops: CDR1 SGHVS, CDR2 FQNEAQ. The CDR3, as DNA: TGTGCCAGCAGTACTCCCAGTATTGGGCAGGACGTCGTGGAGACCCAGTACTTC. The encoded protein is CASSTPSIGQDVVETQYF.

CDR3 amino acids: CASSLSGVAGYNEQFF. Written as DNA, the CDR3 is TGTGCCAGCAGCTTGTCCGGGGTAGCGGGATACAATGAGCAGTTCTTC. This chain links TRBV5-4 with TRBJ2-1, with 8 positions matching TRBD2. After removal of 1 base from V and 4 bases from J, the junction contained 7 bases not matched to a gene. The germline gives CDR1 SGHNT, CDR2 YYREEE (reference sequence). This CDR3 spans 16 amino acids. The full variable domain, completed using reference TRBV5-4 and TRBJ2-1, is ETGVTQSPTHLIKTRGQQVTLRCSSQSGHNTVSWYQQALGQGPQFIFQYYREEENGRGNFPPRFSGLQFPNYSSELNVNALELDDSALYLCASSLSGVAGYNEQFFGPGTRLTVL.

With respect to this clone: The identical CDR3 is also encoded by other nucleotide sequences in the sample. The CDR3 sequence: CALGAGGGDTQYF. The CDR3 DNA reads as TGTGCCTTGGGGGCGGGAGGGGGGGATACGCAGTATTTT. The rearrangement uses TRBV30 and TRBJ2-3, with 9 bases fitting TRBD2. Germline lookup yields CDR1 GTSNPN and CDR2 SVGIG (reference sequence). The CDR3 loop spans 13 amino acids. With V trimmed by 7 bases and J by 6 bases, 8 bases remained unmatched.

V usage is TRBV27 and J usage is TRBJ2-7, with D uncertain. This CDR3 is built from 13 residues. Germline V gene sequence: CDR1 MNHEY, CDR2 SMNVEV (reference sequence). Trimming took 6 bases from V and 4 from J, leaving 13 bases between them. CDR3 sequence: CASSLRETYEQYF. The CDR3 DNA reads TGTGCCAGCAGCCTCAGAGAGACTTACGAGCAGTACTTC.

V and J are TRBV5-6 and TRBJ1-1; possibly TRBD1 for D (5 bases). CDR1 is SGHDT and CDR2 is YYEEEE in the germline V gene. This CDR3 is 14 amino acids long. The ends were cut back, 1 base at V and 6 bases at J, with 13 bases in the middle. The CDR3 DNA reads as TGTGCCAGCAGCTTGCTGACAGTTAATGCTGAAGCTTTCTTT. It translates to CASSLLTVNAEAFF.

For the CDR3, the DNA is TGTGCCAGCAGCTTAACCAGAGACTCTGGAAACACCATATATTTT. Residues: CASSLTRDSGNTIYF. V gene TRBV13 combines with J gene TRBJ1-3; D gene uncertain. This CDR3 spans 15 amino acids. Trimming took off 2 bases at V and 0 bases at J, with 8 bases between the two ends. In germline, CDR1 is PRHDT, CDR2 FYEKMQ (reference sequence).

This CDR3 reads CASSYNDRGGEQYF. CDR3 nucleotides: TGCGCCAGCAGTTACAACGACAGGGGAGGCGAGCAGTACTTC. The chain recombines TRBV5-1 with TRBJ2-7; 8 positions agree with TRBD1. J lost 6 bases, V lost 5 bases, and 10 bases had no gene match. The CDR3 sequence is 14 residues long. Germline CDR1 reads SGHRS; CDR2 reads YFSETQ.

The CDR3 DNA follows: TGTGCCAGCAGTCAAAGAGAGTGGACCCAGTACTTC. Translation gives CASSQREWTQYF. The genes are TRBV6-1 and TRBJ2-5; D gene unclear. Germline V gene lookup returns CDR1 MNHNS and CDR2 SASEGT. V lost 5 bases, J lost 7 bases, and 11 bases lay in between. The length of the CDR3 is 12 residues.

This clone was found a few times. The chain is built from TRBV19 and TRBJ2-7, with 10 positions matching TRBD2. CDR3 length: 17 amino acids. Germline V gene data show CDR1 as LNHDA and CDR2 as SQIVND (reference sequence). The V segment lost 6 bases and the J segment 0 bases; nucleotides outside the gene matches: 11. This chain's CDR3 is CASSTSPGLANSYEQYF. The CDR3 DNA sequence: TGTGCCAGTAGCACCAGTCCGGGACTAGCGAACTCCTACGAGCAGTACTTC. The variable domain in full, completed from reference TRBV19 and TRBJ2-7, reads DGGITQSPKYLFRKEGQNVTLSCEQNLNHDAMYWYRQDPGQGLRLIYYSQIVNDFQKGDIAEGYSVSREKKESFPLTVTSAQKNPTAFYLCASSTSPGLANSYEQYFGPGTRLTVT.

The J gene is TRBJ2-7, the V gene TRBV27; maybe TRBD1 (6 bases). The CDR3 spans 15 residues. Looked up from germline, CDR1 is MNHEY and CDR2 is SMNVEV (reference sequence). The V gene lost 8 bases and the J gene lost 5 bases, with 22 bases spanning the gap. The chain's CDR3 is CASGPDRGYRHEQYF. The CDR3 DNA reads TGTGCCAGCGGGCCGGACAGAGGGTATCGCCACGAGCAGTACTTC.

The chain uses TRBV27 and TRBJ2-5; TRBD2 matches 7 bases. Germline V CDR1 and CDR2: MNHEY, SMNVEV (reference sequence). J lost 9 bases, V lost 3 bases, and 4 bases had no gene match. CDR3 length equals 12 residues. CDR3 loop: CASSFLGRAQYF. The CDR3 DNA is TGTGCCAGCAGTTTCTTAGGGAGGGCCCAGTACTTC.

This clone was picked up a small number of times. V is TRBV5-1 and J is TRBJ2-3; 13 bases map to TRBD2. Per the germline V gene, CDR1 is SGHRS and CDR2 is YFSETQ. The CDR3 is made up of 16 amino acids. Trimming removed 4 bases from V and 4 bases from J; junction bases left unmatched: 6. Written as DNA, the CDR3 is TGCGCCAGCAGCCCCGGACTAGCGGGAGCCTCAGATACGCAGTATTTT. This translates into CASSPGLAGASDTQYF.

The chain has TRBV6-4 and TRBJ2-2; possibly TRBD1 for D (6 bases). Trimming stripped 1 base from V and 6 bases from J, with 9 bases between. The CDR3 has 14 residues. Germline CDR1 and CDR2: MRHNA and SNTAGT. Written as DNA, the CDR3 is TGTGCCAGCAGTGACTTGGGGGCGCCCGGGGAGCTGTTTTTT. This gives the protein CASSDLGAPGELFF.

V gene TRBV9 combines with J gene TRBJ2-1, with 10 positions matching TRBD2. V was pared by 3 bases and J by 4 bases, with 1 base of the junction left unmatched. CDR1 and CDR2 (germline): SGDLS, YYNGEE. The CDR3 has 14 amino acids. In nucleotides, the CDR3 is TGTGCCAGCAGCGGAGCGGGAGGGTACAATGAGCAGTTCTTC. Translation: CASSGAGGYNEQFF.

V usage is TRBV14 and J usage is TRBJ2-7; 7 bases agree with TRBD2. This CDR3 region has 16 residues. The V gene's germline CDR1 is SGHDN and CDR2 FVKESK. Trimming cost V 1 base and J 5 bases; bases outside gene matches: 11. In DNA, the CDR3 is TGTGCCAGCAGCCAAGCATTGGTCGGGAGGTACAACGAGCAGTACTTC. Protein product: CASSQALVGRYNEQYF. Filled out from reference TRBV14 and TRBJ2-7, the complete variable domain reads EAGVTQFPSHSVIEKGQTVTLRCDPISGHDNLYWYRRVMGKEIKFLLHFVKESKQDESGMPNNRFLAERTGGTYSTLKVQPAELEDSGVYFCASSQALVGRYNEQYFGPGTRLTVT.

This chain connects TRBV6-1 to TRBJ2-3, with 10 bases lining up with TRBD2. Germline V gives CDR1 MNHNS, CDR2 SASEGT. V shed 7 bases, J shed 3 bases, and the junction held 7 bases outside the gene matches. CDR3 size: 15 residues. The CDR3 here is CASNSGRRETDTQYF. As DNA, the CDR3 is TGTGCCAGCAATAGCGGGAGGAGGGAGACAGATACGCAGTATTTT.

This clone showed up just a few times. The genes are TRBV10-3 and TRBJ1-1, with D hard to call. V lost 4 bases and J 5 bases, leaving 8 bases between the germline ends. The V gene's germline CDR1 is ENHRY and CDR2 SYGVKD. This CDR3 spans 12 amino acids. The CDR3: CAISVSGTEAFF. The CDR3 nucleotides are TGTGCCATCAGTGTTAGTGGGACTGAAGCTTTCTTT.